This T cell receptor (beta chain) was captured by sequencing in a study of response to subunit inactivated influenza vaccine (dated by TCRdb to 2017 to 2018). Broadly, across the study: The study used deep quantitative T cell receptor repertoire profiling to track responses to a trivalent subunit inactivated influenza vaccine. On the study overall, not on this receptor specifically: According to the authors, only a limited number of new T cells may be recruited by each seasonal influenza vaccination.

Library preparation used RT-PCR. TCRdb shows the sequencer as Illumina HiSeq 2500. TCRdb ran its own pipeline on the public reads, namely fastp trimming at Q25 and MiXCR clone calling, and kept in-frame beta chains. Every CDR3 protein is listed once, alongside the most common genes and DNA of its rows. The sample data list some 500,000 distinct CDR3 sequences, and about 25% of these were observed just once. Around 1.8% of the sample lies in the top ten. The sample holds a few counts of this clonotype. Its antigen is unknown. It has no much larger one-base neighbor in the sample; base qualities were not kept. CDR1 MNHEY and CDR2 SVGEGT are derived from the germline V gene. Trimming at the junction amounts to 6 bases on V and 2 bases on J, and the germline ends lie 11 bases apart. The CDR3 covers 13 residues, taking in both the cysteine and the phenylalanine. Left in the record is the CDR3 DNA by itself, 39 bases read in frame from the first base.

The chain was built from TRBV6-2 or TRBV6-3 and TRBJ2-7; TRBD2 is possibly the D segment (5 matching bases). Sequencing used CD4+ T cells sorted from PBMCs, obtained more than 4 days after vaccination. The clonotype originates from a man over 45 who received an inactivated influenza vaccine. Donor details come from another sample of the same person, matched by shared clones. Read as DNA, the sequence is TGTGCCAGCAGAGAGGGTGGAACCTACGAGCAGTACTTC. It translates as CASREGGTYEQYF.